This entry features one T cell receptor (beta chain) sequence. Its antigen is currently unknown. Libraries of TRB cDNA were made by 5' RACE and carried UMIs. TCRdb reworked the 5' RACE reads into one entry per CDR3 protein, no DNA. The sample has some 150,000 distinct CDR3 sequences. This entry belongs to a study of CXCR3-negative and CXCR3-positive naive CD8 T cells. Study as a whole: Sequencing yielded 120 million to 150 million TRB reads, roughly 1.5 +/- 0.3 million per library. Points from the study as a whole: For naive cells, CXCR3-negative and CXCR3-positive subsets had similar TRBV-TRBJ usage; for memory cells, usage differed. CXCR3-negative naive cells had less hydrophobic TRB CDR3s than did CXCR3-positive naive cells.

Subsets of CD8+ T cells were each sorted in triplicate at approximately 300,000 cells apiece. Germline CDR1 reads SEHNR; CDR2 reads FQNEAQ (reference sequence). The CDR3 runs 17 residues. Material: naive CXCR3+ CD8+ T cells from blood. The subset is: CD45RO-CCR7+CD27+CD95- naive CD8+ T cells expressing CXCR3 (TNR3+). The clonotype comes from a human donor in good health. Some clones in this sample may be carry-over from other donors' samples. The chain joins TRBV7-9 to TRBJ1-4; TCRdb's assignment of TRBD1 cannot be checked, as there is no DNA. CDR3 residues: CASSLAAVGQDLEKLFF.